The clone carrying this T cell receptor beta chain was seen a handful of times. Its antigen is undetermined. This sample is drawn from a study of T-cell memory formation after mild COVID-19. About the study: Clusters of TCRs were largely donor specific. The study's findings and limits: The study detected some responding clones in pre-infection memory, suggesting cross-reactive memory joined. CD8+ contracting clones occupied EMRA, while CD4+ ones occupied mainly CM and EM.

MiXCR, run by TCRdb on the 5' RACE reads, gives a single entry per CDR3 protein. The sample has under 50,000 distinct CDR3 sequences, 25% to 35% seen once; the top ten hold around 45%. This CDR3 has 13 amino acids. Germline-derived CDR1 and CDR2 are MNHEY and SMNVEV (reference sequence). Trimming cost V 4 bases and J 5 bases, with 12 bases left between them. The chain recombines TRBV27 with TRBJ2-7, with D possibly TRBD2 on 6 matching bases. The sample comprised PBMCs or a T cell subset sorted from them (not recorded which). This TCR was sampled from a man aged 18 to 35 who had mild COVID-19 (a few samples of this study predate the infection). Cell type and time point are not known. The DNA of the CDR3 is TGTGCCAGCAGTTATCTGGGGGGAAACGAGCAGTACTTC. Residues: CASSYLGGNEQYF.